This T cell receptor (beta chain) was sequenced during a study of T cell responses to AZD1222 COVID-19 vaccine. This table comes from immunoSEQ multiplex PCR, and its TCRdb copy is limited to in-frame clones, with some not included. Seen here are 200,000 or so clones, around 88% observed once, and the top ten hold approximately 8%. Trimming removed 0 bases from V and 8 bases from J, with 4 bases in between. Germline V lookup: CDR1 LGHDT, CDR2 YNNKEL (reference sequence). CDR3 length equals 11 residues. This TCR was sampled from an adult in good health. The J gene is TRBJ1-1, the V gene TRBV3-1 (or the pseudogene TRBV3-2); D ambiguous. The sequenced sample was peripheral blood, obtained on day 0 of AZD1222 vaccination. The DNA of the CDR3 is TGTGCCAGCAGCCAAGAAGGGGAAGCTTTCTTT. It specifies CASSQEGEAFF.